Listed below are T cell receptor beta chains from one sample, sequenced in a study of OX40 agonist ivuxolimab in advanced cancers. Clones were sequenced by immunoSEQ multiplex PCR, and TCRdb holds only the in-frame ones, with some missing. The sample has tens of thousands of clones; approximately 80% are singletons. Here the sequenced sample was CD4+ or CD8+ T cells sorted from blood, taken in a trial of the OX40 agonist ivuxolimab. These receptors originate from an adult with an advanced solid tumor such as melanoma, head and neck, liver or kidney cancer. CDR3s include the opening cysteine and the closing phenylalanine or tryptophan. A D gene is named only where the DNA matches it firmly. Clone size is given for some rows only: seen once, a few or many times, or a class if the clone is expanded.

D: NA
V: TRBV5-6
J: TRBJ1-1
size: few
length: 13
CDR3: CASSLMEITEAFF
DNA: TGTGCCAGCAGCTTGATGGAGATCACTGAAGCTTTCTTT

D: NA
V: TRBV4-1
J: TRBJ2-3
size: NA
length: 13
CDR3: CASSQEGSDTQYF
DNA: TGCGCCAGCAGCCAAGAGGGTTCCGATACGCAGTATTTT

D: NA
V: TRBV5-1
J: TRBJ1-1
size: once
length: 13
CDR3: CASSLWGNTEAFF
DNA: TGCGCCAGCAGCTTGTGGGGGAACACTGAAGCTTTCTTT

D: NA
V: TRBV27
J: TRBJ2-2
size: NA
length: 16
CDR3: CASRNLGLQGTGELFF
DNA: TGTGCCAGCAGGAACCTGGGACTTCAGGGCACCGGGGAGCTGTTTTTT

D: NA
V: TRBV4-2
J: TRBJ2-1
size: NA
length: 13
CDR3: CASSQGSDNEQFF
DNA: TGTGCCAGCAGCCAGGGGAGCGACAATGAGCAGTTCTTC

D: NA
V: TRBV19
J: TRBJ2-7
size: once
length: 14
CDR3: CASSIQQGSYEQYF
DNA: TGTGCCAGTAGTATCCAACAGGGTAGCTACGAGCAGTACTTC

D: NA
V: TRBV14
J: TRBJ2-2
size: NA
length: 16
CDR3: CASSQVGGINTGELFF
DNA: TGTGCCAGCAGCCAAGTGGGCGGAATTAACACCGGGGAGCTGTTTTTT

D: NA
V: TRBV11-2
J: TRBJ1-1
size: NA
length: 13
CDR3: CASSVEDLTEAFF
DNA: TGTGCCAGTTCCGTTGAAGACCTCACTGAAGCTTTCTTT

D: NA
V: TRBV7-9
J: TRBJ1-2
size: once
length: 14
CDR3: CASSSGHLNYGYTF
DNA: TGTGCCAGCAGCTCGGGACACCTCAACTATGGCTACACCTTC

D: TRBD2
V: TRBV9
J: TRBJ2-2
size: NA
length: 18
CDR3: CASSVNRLAGERGGELFF
DNA: TGTGCCAGCAGCGTTAATAGACTAGCGGGAGAAAGGGGCGGGGAGCTGTTTTTT

D: NA
V: TRBV11-2
J: TRBJ2-2
size: NA
length: 18
CDR3: CASSLDLGGGANTGELFF
DNA: TGTGCCAGCAGCTTAGATCTGGGCGGAGGGGCGAACACCGGGGAGCTGTTTTTT

D: NA
V: TRBV5-1
J: TRBJ1-5
size: NA
length: 15
CDR3: CASSLTQGEDQPQHF
DNA: TGCGCCAGCAGCTTAACACAGGGAGAAGATCAGCCCCAGCATTTT

D: NA
V: TRBV4-1
J: TRBJ2-1
size: once
length: 15
CDR3: CASSQEATPGYEQFF
DNA: TGCGCCAGCAGCCAAGAGGCGACCCCCGGTTATGAGCAGTTCTTC

D: NA
V: TRBV18
J: TRBJ1-1
size: NA
length: 14
CDR3: CASSPPDTHPKAFF
DNA: TGTGCCAGCTCACCTCCGGATACACACCCAAAAGCTTTCTTT

D: NA
V: TRBV6-6
J: TRBJ2-5
size: few
length: 15
CDR3: CASSYLSGELETQYF
DNA: TGTGCCAGCAGTTACCTCTCGGGCGAGTTGGAGACCCAGTACTTC

D: TRBD1
V: TRBV9
J: TRBJ2-7
size: NA
length: 16
CDR3: CASSVQPGQGIYEQYF
DNA: TGTGCCAGCAGCGTTCAACCGGGACAGGGGATTTACGAGCAGTACTTC

D: TRBD1
V: TRBV5-1
J: TRBJ2-2
size: NA
length: 16
CDR3: CASSPRDRGDTGELFF
DNA: TGCGCCAGCAGCCCCAGGGACAGGGGGGACACCGGGGAGCTGTTTTTT

D: TRBD1
V: TRBV15
J: TRBJ2-3
size: NA
length: 15
CDR3: CATSPGQAPTDTQYF
DNA: TGTGCCACCAGCCCGGGACAGGCCCCCACAGATACGCAGTATTTT

D: NA
V: TRBV27
J: TRBJ2-7
size: NA
length: 15
CDR3: CASSLVGQGPYEQYF
DNA: TGTGCCAGCAGTTTAGTGGGACAAGGACCCTACGAGCAGTACTTC

D: NA
V: TRBV16
J: TRBJ1-1
size: NA
length: 14
CDR3: CASSQSGDSLEAFF
DNA: TGTGCCAGCAGCCAATCGGGCGACAGTTTGGAAGCTTTCTTT

D: NA
V: TRBV11-2
J: TRBJ2-5
size: NA
length: 15
CDR3: CASSFHRDSWETQYF
DNA: TGTGCCAGCAGCTTCCACCGGGACTCCTGGGAGACCCAGTACTTC

D: NA
V: TRBV28
J: TRBJ1-1
size: once
length: 13
CDR3: CASSPPQQTEAFF
DNA: TGTGCCAGCAGCCCGCCCCAGCAAACTGAAGCTTTCTTT

D: TRBD2
V: TRBV13
J: TRBJ2-2
size: NA
length: 17
CDR3: CASSSGRFSVKTGELFF
DNA: TGTGCCAGCAGCTCCGGGAGGTTTAGCGTAAAAACCGGGGAGCTGTTTTTT

D: NA
V: TRBV28
J: TRBJ2-3
size: NA
length: 14
CDR3: CASSLGGRADTQYF
DNA: TGTGCCAGCAGTCTAGGGGGGAGGGCAGATACGCAGTATTTT

D: NA
V: TRBV23-1
J: TRBJ2-7
size: NA
length: 13
CDR3: CASSPDIPYEQYF
DNA: TGCGCCAGCAGTCCGGACATTCCCTACGAGCAGTACTTC

D: NA
V: TRBV6-1
J: TRBJ1-1
size: NA
length: 13
CDR3: CASSERSNTEAFF
DNA: TGTGCCAGCAGTGAAAGGAGTAACACTGAAGCTTTCTTT

D: TRBD2
V: TRBV7-6
J: TRBJ2-2
size: NA
length: 16
CDR3: CASSLVAGRSTGELFF
DNA: TGTGCCAGCAGCTTAGTAGCGGGGCGATCCACCGGGGAGCTGTTTTTT

D: TRBD1
V: TRBV14
J: TRBJ1-2
size: NA
length: 15
CDR3: CASSQETGDYYGYTF
DNA: TGTGCCAGCAGCCAGGAAACAGGGGACTACTATGGCTACACCTTC

D: TRBD2
V: TRBV9
J: TRBJ2-7
size: NA
length: 14
CDR3: CASSGGRASYEQYF
DNA: TGTGCCAGCAGCGGCGGGAGGGCGTCCTACGAGCAGTACTTC

D: NA
V: TRBV6-1
J: TRBJ2-4
size: NA
length: 14
CDR3: CASSEAPQWNIQYF
DNA: TGTGCCAGCAGTGAAGCTCCCCAGTGGAACATTCAGTACTTC

D: NA
V: TRBV28
J: TRBJ2-3
size: NA
length: 16
CDR3: CASSLGAAAPPDTQYF
DNA: TGTGCCAGCAGTTTAGGGGCAGCGGCCCCCCCAGATACGCAGTATTTT

D: NA
V: TRBV6-6
J: TRBJ2-1
size: NA
length: 16
CDR3: CASSLGALGSYNEQFF
DNA: TGTGCCAGCAGTTTGGGCGCCCTAGGCTCCTACAATGAGCAGTTCTTC

D: NA
V: TRBV20-1
J: TRBJ2-7
size: few
length: 11
CDR3: CSTSKGGEQYF
DNA: TGCAGTACGTCTAAGGGCGGAGAGCAGTACTTC

D: NA
V: TRBV18
J: TRBJ2-3
size: NA
length: 15
CDR3: CASSPKGLGTDTQYF
DNA: TGTGCCAGCTCACCAAAAGGTTTGGGCACAGATACGCAGTATTTT

D: TRBD2
V: TRBV5-1
J: TRBJ2-5
size: NA
length: 15
CDR3: CASSSGLGGEETQYF
DNA: TGCGCCAGCAGCTCGGGACTAGGAGGGGAAGAGACCCAGTACTTC

D: NA
V: TRBV7-6
J: TRBJ2-1
size: NA
length: 15
CDR3: CASSLTSSEYNEQFF
DNA: TGTGCCAGCAGCTTAACGTCTAGCGAGTACAATGAGCAGTTCTTC

D: NA
V: TRBV28
J: TRBJ2-5
size: NA
length: 20
CDR3: CASSLQFGQGNIRSGETQYF
DNA: TGTGCCAGCAGTTTACAATTCGGGCAGGGGAATATTAGGAGTGGGGAGACCCAGTACTTC

D: NA
V: TRBV6-6
J: TRBJ1-6
size: NA
length: 14
CDR3: CASTIGGMLSPLHF
DNA: TGTGCCAGCACTATAGGTGGGATGCTATCACCCCTCCACTTT

D: NA
V: TRBV5-6
J: TRBJ2-3
size: NA
length: 12
CDR3: CASSGGSDTQYF
DNA: TGTGCCAGCAGCGGCGGGTCTGATACGCAGTATTTT

D: TRBD2
V: TRBV5-5
J: TRBJ2-7
size: NA
length: 15
CDR3: CASSLWLAGTYEQYF
DNA: TGTGCCAGCAGCTTGTGGCTAGCGGGGACCTACGAGCAGTACTTC

D: TRBD1
V: TRBV29-1
J: TRBJ1-2
size: once
length: 15
CDR3: CSVDRETGGNYGYTF
DNA: TGCAGCGTTGACAGAGAGACAGGGGGGAACTATGGCTACACCTTC

D: NA
V: TRBV6-1
J: TRBJ2-3
size: NA
length: 15
CDR3: CASSEAAGLGDTQYF
DNA: TGTGCCAGCAGTGAGGCGGCAGGCCTCGGAGATACGCAGTATTTT

D: TRBD1
V: TRBV4-3
J: TRBJ1-3
size: NA
length: 17
CDR3: CASSQGGTGYLGNTIYF
DNA: TGCGCCAGCAGCCAAGGAGGGACAGGGTATCTTGGAAACACCATATATTTT

D: NA
V: TRBV30
J: TRBJ1-5
size: NA
length: 19
CDR3: CAWSAKGGRTAVGDQPQHF
DNA: TGTGCCTGGAGTGCAAAAGGAGGTCGGACCGCGGTTGGCGATCAGCCCCAGCATTTT

D: TRBD1
V: TRBV6-5
J: TRBJ2-1
size: NA
length: 16
CDR3: CASSYDRESTYNEQFF
DNA: TGTGCCAGCAGTTACGACAGGGAGTCCACCTACAATGAGCAGTTCTTC

D: NA
V: TRBV29-1
J: TRBJ2-7
size: NA
length: 12
CDR3: CSVKVGYYEQYF
DNA: TGCAGCGTTAAAGTTGGTTACTACGAGCAGTACTTC

D: NA
V: TRBV10-3
J: TRBJ2-2
size: NA
length: 16
CDR3: CAISDRGPPSTGELFF
DNA: TGTGCCATCAGTGACCGGGGGCCACCGAGCACCGGGGAGCTGTTTTTT

D: NA
V: TRBV27
J: TRBJ2-1
size: NA
length: 16
CDR3: CASSLSGGIGNNEQFF
DNA: TGTGCCAGCAGTTTATCTGGGGGGATAGGAAACAATGAGCAGTTCTTC

D: NA
V: TRBV7-2
J: TRBJ1-2
size: once
length: 17
CDR3: CASSLRVGAETNYGYTF
DNA: TGTGCCAGCAGCTTGCGTGTCGGGGCAGAAACTAACTATGGCTACACCTTC

D: TRBD1
V: TRBV27
J: TRBJ1-6
size: NA
length: 14
CDR3: CASNHGQGNSPLHF
DNA: TGTGCCAGCAACCATGGACAGGGGAACTCACCCCTCCACTTT

D: NA
V: TRBV7-6
J: TRBJ1-2
size: few
length: 15
CDR3: CASSLLQEGPYGYTF
DNA: TGTGCCAGCAGCTTATTACAGGAGGGGCCCTATGGCTACACCTTC